The clone carrying this T cell receptor beta chain came up a few times. Its antigen is as yet unknown. The sample belongs to a study of beta chain features in type 1 diabetes. Study-level information: Patients were similar to healthy donors in age and gender (as well as in cell yields). In all, more than 90,000,000 sorted cells from all samples were analyzed.

CDR1 is SNHLY, CDR2 FYNNEI, per germline. Trimming left V 11 bases short and J 0 bases short, with 13 bases between. This CDR3 region has 13 residues. Investigators reverse transcribed all isolated RNA, so they sequenced expressed TCRB transcripts. Assay: immunoSEQ multiplex PCR; the TCRdb copy retains only in-frame clones and omits some. The repertoire holds under 350,000 clones, with approximately 24% as singletons. Regarding the study as a whole: Patients with type 1 diabetes showed fewer VDJ junction insertions and more deletions. A moderate, significant TCRB CDR3 shortening appeared in type 1 diabetes across four CD4+ subsets.

Only one heparinised blood draw was taken per donor, and its volume averaged about 120 mL. The material sequenced was naive CD4+ T cells from blood. The sequence came from a woman aged 30 to 39 with type 1 diabetes. This chain uses TRBV2 with TRBJ1-1; D uncertain. Here the CDR3 reads CAQPRAMNTEAFF. The CDR3 bases are TGTGCCCAGCCGCGGGCTATGAACACTGAAGCTTTCTTT.